The rows below give T cell receptor beta chains drawn from one sample of a study of high-grade serous ovarian cancer treatment subgroups. The protocol was immunoSEQ multiplex PCR, while the TCRdb copy is restricted to in-frame clones and leaves out a portion. The sample holds some 950 clones, around 68% seen once. The sequencing input was tumor tissue. The source is a human donor with high-grade serous ovarian cancer. The CDR3 runs from the conserved cysteine through the conserved F or W. D genes are given only for firm matches. Rows may omit the clone size; those that give it use once, few, many or a size class.

J: TRBJ2-3; D: NA; V: TRBV30; size: once; CDR3: CASGQELTDTQYF; DNA: TGTGCCTCCGGGCAGGAATTAACAGATACGCAGTATTTT
J: TRBJ1-1; D: NA; V: TRBV15; size: NA; CDR3: CATSRGLTDLNTEAFF; DNA: TGTGCCACCAGCAGAGGACTGACAGACTTGAACACTGAAGCTTTCTTT
J: TRBJ1-5; D: NA; V: TRBV28; size: NA; CDR3: CASSLPRYSNQPQHF; DNA: TGTGCCAGCAGTTTACCACGCTATAGCAATCAGCCCCAGCATTTT
J: TRBJ2-5; D: TRBD2; V: TRBV4-1; size: once; CDR3: CASSHPGLAGGPGQETQYF; DNA: TGCGCCAGCAGCCACCCAGGACTAGCGGGGGGGCCGGGGCAAGAGACCCAGTACTTC
J: TRBJ2-3; D: NA; V: TRBV9; size: NA; CDR3: CASGRGSDTQYF; DNA: TGTGCCAGCGGGCGGGGCTCAGATACGCAGTATTTT
J: TRBJ1-5; D: NA; V: TRBV19; size: NA; CDR3: CASSFRESPQHF; DNA: TGTGCCAGTAGCTTCAGGGAGTCGCCCCAGCATTTT
J: TRBJ2-1; D: TRBD1; V: TRBV12-5; size: NA; CDR3: CASGLMAGGHGEQFF; DNA: TGTGCTAGTGGTTTGATGGCAGGGGGCCACGGTGAGCAGTTCTTC
J: TRBJ2-6; D: NA; V: TRBV7-2; size: NA; CDR3: CASSPAWRRQSRANVLTF; DNA: TGTGCCAGCAGCCCCGCGTGGAGACGACAAAGTCGGGCCAACGTCCTGACTTTC
J: TRBJ1-3; D: NA; V: TRBV21-1; size: NA; CDR3: CASSKEFKGQTNSFPGNTIYF; DNA: TGTGCCAGCAGCAAAGAGTTTAAGGGACAGACAAACTCTTTCCCTGGAAACACCATATATTTT
J: TRBJ2-7; D: NA; V: TRBV11-2; size: few; CDR3: CASSSTTGYEQYF; DNA: TGTGCCAGCAGCTCAACGACAGGTTACGAGCAGTACTTC
J: TRBJ2-7; D: NA; V: TRBV9; size: NA; CDR3: CASSVGLGYEQYF; DNA: TGTGCCAGCAGCGTTGGGTTGGGCTACGAGCAGTACTTC
J: TRBJ1-1; D: NA; V: TRBV7-9; size: NA; CDR3: CASSLVSIEAFF; DNA: TGTGCCAGCAGCTTAGTTAGCATTGAAGCTTTCTTT
J: TRBJ2-5; D: NA; V: TRBV6-6; size: once; CDR3: CASLLGSPETQYF; DNA: TGTGCCAGCCTTCTAGGGAGCCCGGAGACCCAGTACTTC
J: TRBJ2-7; D: TRBD2; V: TRBV7-9; size: few; CDR3: CASSLGGLAGSSYEQYF; DNA: TGTGCCAGCAGCTTAGGGGGACTAGCGGGAAGTAGCTACGAGCAGTACTTC
J: TRBJ2-1; D: TRBD1; V: TRBV6-5; size: once; CDR3: CASSPGTGGVGEQFF; DNA: TGTGCCAGCAGCCCCGGGACAGGGGGAGTTGGGGAGCAGTTCTTC
J: TRBJ2-5; D: TRBD2; V: TRBV11-3; size: NA; CDR3: CASSQRRGGGVYQETQYF; DNA: TGTGCCAGCAGCCAAAGGCGGGGGGGCGGGGTGTACCAAGAGACCCAGTACTTC
J: TRBJ2-1; D: NA; V: TRBV7-5; size: large; CDR3: CARSGGFSGNRDEQFF; DNA: TGTGCCAGAAGCGGAGGCTTTAGCGGGAATCGTGATGAGCAGTTCTTC
J: TRBJ1-3; D: NA; V: TRBV2; size: NA; CDR3: CASSALFEGSGNTIYF; DNA: TGTGCCAGCAGTGCCCTCTTTGAGGGCTCTGGAAACACCATATATTTT
J: TRBJ1-2; D: NA; V: TRBV6-1; size: NA; CDR3: CASSEQPRTEYGYTF; DNA: TGTGCCAGCAGTGAACAACCCCGGACAGAGTATGGCTACACCTTC
J: TRBJ2-7; D: NA; V: TRBV7-2; size: NA; CDR3: CASSPYTGTYYEQYF; DNA: TGTGCCAGCAGCCCCTACACAGGGACCTACTACGAGCAGTACTTC
J: TRBJ2-1; D: NA; V: TRBV19; size: once; CDR3: CASSNTPGLKTYNEQFF; DNA: TGTGCCAGTAGTAATACTCCGGGACTCAAAACCTACAATGAGCAGTTCTTC
J: TRBJ1-3; D: NA; V: TRBV4-3; size: NA; CDR3: CASSQGHFQGNTIYF; DNA: TGCGCCAGCAGCCAGGGACATTTTCAAGGAAACACCATATATTTT